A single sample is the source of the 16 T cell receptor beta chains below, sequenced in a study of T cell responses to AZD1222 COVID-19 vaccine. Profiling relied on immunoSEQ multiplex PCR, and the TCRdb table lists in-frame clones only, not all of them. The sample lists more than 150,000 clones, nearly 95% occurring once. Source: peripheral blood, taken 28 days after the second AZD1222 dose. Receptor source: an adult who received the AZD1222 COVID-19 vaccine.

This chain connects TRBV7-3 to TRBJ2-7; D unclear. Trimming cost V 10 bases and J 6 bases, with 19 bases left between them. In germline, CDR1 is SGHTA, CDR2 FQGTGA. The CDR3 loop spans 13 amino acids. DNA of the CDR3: TGTGCCAACATGACCGCCGCGATCCGCGAGCAGTACTTC. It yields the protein CANMTAAIREQYF.

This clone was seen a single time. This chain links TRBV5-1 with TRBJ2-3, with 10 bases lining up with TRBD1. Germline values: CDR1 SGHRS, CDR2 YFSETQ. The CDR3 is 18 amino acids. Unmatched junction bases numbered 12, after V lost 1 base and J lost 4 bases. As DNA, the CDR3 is TGCGCCAGCAGCTTGAGCCCCCGACAGGGGGCAATCGCAGATACGCAGTATTTT. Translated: CASSLSPRQGAIADTQYF.

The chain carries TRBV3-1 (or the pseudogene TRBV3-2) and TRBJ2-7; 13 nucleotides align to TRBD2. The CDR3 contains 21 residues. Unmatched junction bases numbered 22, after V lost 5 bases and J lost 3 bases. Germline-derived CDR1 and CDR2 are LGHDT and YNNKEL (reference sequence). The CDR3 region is CASSGHPWGLRLAGGFYEQYF. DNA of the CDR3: TGTGCCAGCAGCGGACATCCCTGGGGTCTGAGACTAGCGGGGGGTTTCTACGAGCAGTACTTC.

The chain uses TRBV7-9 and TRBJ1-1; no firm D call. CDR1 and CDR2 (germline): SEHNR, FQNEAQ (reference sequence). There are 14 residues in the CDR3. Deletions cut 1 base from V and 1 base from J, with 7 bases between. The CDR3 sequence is CASSLGPGNTEAFF. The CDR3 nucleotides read TGTGCCAGCAGCTTAGGCCCAGGGAACACTGAAGCTTTCTTT.

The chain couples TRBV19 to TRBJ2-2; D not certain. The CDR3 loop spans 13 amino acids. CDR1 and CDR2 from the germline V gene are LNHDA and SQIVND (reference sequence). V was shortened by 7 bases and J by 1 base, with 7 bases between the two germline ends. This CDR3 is CASTTMNTGELFF. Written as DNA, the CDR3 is TGTGCCAGTACCACCATGAACACCGGGGAGCTGTTTTTT.

CDR3 nucleotides: TGTGCCAGCTCAGAGGGGGCGACTAATGAAAAACTGTTTTTT. Translated, it gives CASSEGATNEKLFF. V and J are TRBV18 and TRBJ1-4; 7 nucleotides match TRBD1. The V gene end was trimmed by 5 bases and the J gene end by 2 bases; junction bases not matched to a gene: 2. This CDR3 comprises 14 residues. The germline gives CDR1 KGHSH, CDR2 LQKENI.

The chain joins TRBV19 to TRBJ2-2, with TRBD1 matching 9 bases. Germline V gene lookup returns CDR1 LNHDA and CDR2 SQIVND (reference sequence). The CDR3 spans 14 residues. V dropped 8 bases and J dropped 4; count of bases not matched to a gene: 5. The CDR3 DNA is TGTGCCAGTCAACCGACAGGGGGCACCGGGGAGCTGTTTTTT. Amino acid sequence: CASQPTGGTGELFF.

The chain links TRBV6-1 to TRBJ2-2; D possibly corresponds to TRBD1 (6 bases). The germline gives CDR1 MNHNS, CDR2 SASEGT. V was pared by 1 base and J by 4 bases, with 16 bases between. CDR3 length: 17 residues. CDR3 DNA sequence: TGTGCCAGCAGTGAAGGTTCCCGACAGGTTCTCACCGGGGAGCTGTTTTTT. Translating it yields CASSEGSRQVLTGELFF.

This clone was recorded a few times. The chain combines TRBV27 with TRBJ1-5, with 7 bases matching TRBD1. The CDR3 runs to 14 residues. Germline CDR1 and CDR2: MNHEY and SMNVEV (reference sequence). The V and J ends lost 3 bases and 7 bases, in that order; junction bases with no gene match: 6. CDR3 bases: TGTGCCAGCAGTTTTAAGGGGGCGAGGCAGCCCCAGCATTTT. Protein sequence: CASSFKGARQPQHF.

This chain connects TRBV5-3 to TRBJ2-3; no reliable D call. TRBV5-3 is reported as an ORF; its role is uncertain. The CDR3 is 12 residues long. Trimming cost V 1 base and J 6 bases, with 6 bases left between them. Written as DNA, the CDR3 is TGTGCCAGAAGCTTGATTAGCGATACGCAGTATTTT. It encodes CARSLISDTQYF.

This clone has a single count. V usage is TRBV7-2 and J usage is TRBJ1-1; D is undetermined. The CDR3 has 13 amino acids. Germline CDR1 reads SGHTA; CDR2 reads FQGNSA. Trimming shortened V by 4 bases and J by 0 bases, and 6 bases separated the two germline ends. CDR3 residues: CASSSYMNTEAFF. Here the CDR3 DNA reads TGTGCCAGCAGCTCCTATATGAACACTGAAGCTTTCTTT. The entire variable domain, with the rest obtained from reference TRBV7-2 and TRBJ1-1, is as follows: GAGVSQSPSNKVTEKGKDVELRCDPISGHTALYWYRQSLGQGLEFLIYFQGNSAPDKSGLPSDRFSAERTGGSVSTLTIQRTQQEDSAVYLCASSSYMNTEAFFGQGTRLTVV.

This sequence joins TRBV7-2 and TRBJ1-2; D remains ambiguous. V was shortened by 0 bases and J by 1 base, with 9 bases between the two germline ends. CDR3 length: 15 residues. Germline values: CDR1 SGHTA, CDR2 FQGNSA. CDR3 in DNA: TGTGCCAGCAGCTTAGCTCAGGTCCTTAACTATGGCTACACCTTC. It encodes CASSLAQVLNYGYTF. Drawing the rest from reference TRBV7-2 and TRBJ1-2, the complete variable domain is GAGVSQSPSNKVTEKGKDVELRCDPISGHTALYWYRQSLGQGLEFLIYFQGNSAPDKSGLPSDRFSAERTGGSVSTLTIQRTQQEDSAVYLCASSLAQVLNYGYTFGSGTRLTVV.

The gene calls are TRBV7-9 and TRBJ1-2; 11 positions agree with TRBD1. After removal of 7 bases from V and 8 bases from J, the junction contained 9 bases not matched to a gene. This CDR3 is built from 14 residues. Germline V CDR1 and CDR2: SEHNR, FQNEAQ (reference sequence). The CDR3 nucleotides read TGTGCCAGCACCCGAGGGACAGGGGGATGGGGCTACACCTTC. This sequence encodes CASTRGTGGWGYTF. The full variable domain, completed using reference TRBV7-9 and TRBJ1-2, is DTGVSQNPRHKITKRGQNVTFRCDPISEHNRLYWYRQTLGQGPEFLTYFQNEAQLEKSRLLSDRFSAERPKGSFSTLEIQRTEQGDSAMYLCASTRGTGGWGYTFGSGTRLTVV.

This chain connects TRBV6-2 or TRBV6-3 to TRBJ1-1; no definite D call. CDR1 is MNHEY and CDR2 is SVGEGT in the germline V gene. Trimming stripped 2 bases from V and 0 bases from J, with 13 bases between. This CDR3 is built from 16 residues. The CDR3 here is CASSYPWAGMNTEAFF. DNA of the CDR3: TGTGCCAGCAGTTACCCCTGGGCGGGGATGAACACTGAAGCTTTCTTT.

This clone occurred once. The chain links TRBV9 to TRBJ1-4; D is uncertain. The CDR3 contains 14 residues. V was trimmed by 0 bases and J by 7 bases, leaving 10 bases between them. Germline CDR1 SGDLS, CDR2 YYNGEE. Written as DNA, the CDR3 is TGTGCCAGCAGCGTAGCGGAGAGGGCTGAAAAACTGTTTTTT. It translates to CASSVAERAEKLFF.

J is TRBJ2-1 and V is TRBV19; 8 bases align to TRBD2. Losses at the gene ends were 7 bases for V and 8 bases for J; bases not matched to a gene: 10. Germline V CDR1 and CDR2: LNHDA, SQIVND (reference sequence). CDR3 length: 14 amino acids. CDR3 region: CASKVKRETHEQFF. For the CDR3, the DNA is TGTGCCAGTAAGGTTAAGCGGGAGACCCATGAGCAGTTCTTC.